A single sample is the source of the 21 T cell receptor beta chains below, sequenced in a study of glioma-infiltrating T cells. The iRepertoire nested amplicon-rescue multiplex PCR amplified TCR alpha and beta CDR3s from RNA. TCRdb re-called the multiplex PCR reads through MiXCR, storing one row per CDR3 protein. The repertoire holds a few hundred thousand distinct CDR3 sequences, roughly two fifths seen once, with 9.5% to 15% in the top ten. The sequencing sample was made of glioma tissue, nonneoplastic brain tissue, or PBMCs (not recorded which). The receptors here all came from a human donor with low-grade glioma or glioblastoma, undergoing nonglioma brain surgery, or in good health (not recorded which).

Points on this clonotype: One junction end does not reproduce the germline sequence, and a read error may be involved. The gene calls are TRBV15 and TRBJ2-1, with 9 bases identical to TRBD2. The CDR3 has 15 residues. Germline V gene data show CDR1 as LNHNV and CDR2 as YYDKDF (reference sequence). CDR3 sequence: CATSSRTSDNNERFF. The CDR3 DNA is TGTGCCACCAGCAGTCGGACTAGCGATAACAATGAGCGGTTCTTC.

This sequence joins TRBV3-1 and TRBJ1-6; D is unclear. Per the germline V gene, CDR1 is LGHDT and CDR2 is YNNKEL (reference sequence). The CDR3 extends over 16 amino acids. The germline V and J ends were trimmed by 0 bases and 8 bases, with 14 bases remaining between them. CDR3 coding DNA: TGTGCCAGCAGCCAAGATATTCCGAGTCCCTATTCACCCCTCCACTTT. As protein: CASSQDIPSPYSPLHF.

Concerning this clonotype: A read error may explain this, as a much larger clone is one base away. The chain uses TRBV6-6 and TRBJ2-1, with 8 nucleotides matching TRBD2. CDR1 MNHNY and CDR2 SVGAGI come from the germline V gene (reference sequence). The CDR3 loop spans 16 amino acids. This CDR3 reads CDSSRRGSGIIDEQFF. DNA of the CDR3: TGTGACAGCAGTCGGAGAGGTAGCGGGATAATAGATGAGCAGTTCTTC.

The chain has TRBV28 and TRBJ1-2, with D possibly matching TRBD1 (5 bases). Germline-derived CDR1 and CDR2 are MDHEN and SYDVKM. CDR3 length: 23 residues. V lost 3 bases and J lost 3, with 38 bases in between. CDR3 sequence: CASSLTTQLFAKGRGGQYYGYTF. The DNA of the CDR3 is TGTGCCAGCAGTTTGACCACCCAACTCTTTGCGAAGGGGAGGGGAGGTCAGTACTATGGCTACACCTTC.

V gene TRBV4-2 combines with J gene TRBJ2-1, with 8 bases matching TRBD1. The CDR3 totals 15 residues. Germline CDR1 is LGHNA and CDR2 is YNFKEQ. V lost 1 base and J lost 13; bases outside the gene matches: 12. This CDR3 reads CASSQAGTGAETQFF. DNA for the CDR3: TGTGCCAGCAGCCAAGCCGGGACAGGAGCGGAGACCCAGTTCTTC.

Points on this clonotype: One end of the junction fails to match germline, which may point to a read error. The chain carries TRBV24-1 and TRBJ2-1; D is unresolved. Germline-derived CDR1 and CDR2 are KGHDR and SFDVKD. The CDR3 has 13 residues. The CDR3 here is CVTSPTSINEQFF. The CDR3 region has the DNA TGTGTCACCAGTCCTACCAGTATCAATGAGCAGTTCTTC.

This clonotype showed up many times. V is TRBV27 and J is TRBJ2-1; TRBD2 matches 13 bases. The CDR3 runs to 16 residues. V was pared by 2 bases and J by 4 bases, with 2 bases of the junction left unmatched. Germline-derived CDR1 and CDR2 are MNHEY and SMNVEV (reference sequence). The CDR3 loop reads CASSLGTSGKYNEQFF. As DNA, the CDR3 is TGTGCCAGCAGTTTAGGGACTAGCGGGAAGTACAATGAGCAGTTCTTC.

This clonotype occurred many times. This rearrangement joins TRBV6-6 to TRBJ1-3, with D unclear. The V gene's germline CDR1 is MNHNY and CDR2 SVGAGI (reference sequence). The CDR3 has 15 amino acids. V shed 2 bases and J shed 0 bases, with 8 bases lying between them. The DNA for the CDR3 is TGTGCCAGCAGTTACATGCATGACTCTGGAAACACCATATATTTT. Translation gives CASSYMHDSGNTIYF.

This clonotype was observed many times. J is TRBJ2-1 and V is TRBV6-2 or TRBV6-3, with TRBD1 matching over 10 bases. Germline CDR1 is MNHEY and CDR2 is SVGEGT. V lost 6 bases to trimming and J lost 11 bases; unmatched junction nucleotides: 10. This CDR3 is 14 amino acids long. The DNA of the CDR3 is TGTGCCAGCAGCCTAGGACAGGGGGTACCGCAGCAGTTCTTC. Amino acids: CASSLGQGVPQQFF.

A note on this clonotype: Just one base apart from a much larger clone, this may be a read error. This chain joins TRBV6-6 and TRBJ1-5; D gene unclear. The CDR3 has 15 amino acids. CDR1 and CDR2 (germline): MNHNY, SVGAGI (reference sequence). The CDR3 here is CVSSSWTVSNQPQHF. The DNA of the CDR3 is TGTGTCAGCAGTTCCTGGACCGTTAGCAATCAGCCCCAGCATTTT.

This clonotype came up a few times. This rearrangement joins TRBV9 to TRBJ1-2; 7 nucleotides align to TRBD1. Per the germline V gene, CDR1 is SGDLS and CDR2 is YYNGEE. Losses at the gene ends were 3 bases for V and 0 bases for J; bases not matched to a gene: 2. The CDR3 extends over 14 amino acids. CDR3 region: CASSGDSTNYGYTF. CDR3 DNA: TGTGCCAGCAGCGGGGACAGTACTAACTATGGCTACACCTTC.

This CDR3 is CASSQDRGTYQPQHF. In DNA form, the CDR3 reads TGCGCCAGCAGCCAAGATCGGGGCACCTATCAGCCCCAGCATTTT. V and J are TRBV4-3 and TRBJ1-5; D is possibly TRBD1 (5 bases). Trimming removed 0 bases at V and 5 bases at J, with 11 bases between. This CDR3 has 15 amino acids. CDR1 and CDR2 (germline): LGHNA, YSLEER.

To note about this clonotype: A much larger clonotype is one base distant, so this may be a read error. The rearrangement uses TRBV27 and TRBJ2-1, with D possibly being TRBD2 (5 bases). The end of the DNA aligns better with TRBJ2-7, so the J call may be wrong. This CDR3 contains 12 residues. Germline loops: CDR1 MNHEY, CDR2 SMNVEV (reference sequence). CDR3 in amino acids: CASSNSGVEQYF. DNA for the CDR3: TGTGCCAGCAGTAATTCCGGGGTCGAGCAGTACTTC.

V gene TRBV29-1 combines with J gene TRBJ2-1; 7 bases match TRBD2. The germline V gene encodes CDR1 SQVTM and CDR2 ANQGSEA. Trimming removed 4 bases from V and 6 bases from J; junction bases left unmatched: 6. This CDR3 has 13 residues. The CDR3 region is CSVASGKRNEQFF. The CDR3 nucleotides read TGCAGCGTTGCGAGCGGGAAACGCAATGAGCAGTTCTTC.

This clonotype was recorded only once. This chain connects TRBV7-9 to TRBJ2-7; D ambiguous. This CDR3 comprises 15 residues. The germline V gene has CDR1 SEHNR and CDR2 FQNEAQ (reference sequence). V was clipped by 2 bases and J by 2 bases, with 13 bases between them. Here the CDR3 reads CASSLYGTHTYEQYF. CDR3 sequence (DNA): TGTGCCAGCAGCTTATATGGCACTCACACCTACGAGCAGTACTTC.

This clonotype was observed a handful of times. The chain joins TRBV28 to TRBJ1-2; D is undetermined. The CDR3 length is 13 residues. Between the trimmed V and J ends, which lost 6 bases and 4 bases, there was a span of 12 bases. Germline V gene lookup returns CDR1 MDHEN and CDR2 SYDVKM. The CDR3 DNA reads TGTGCCAGCAGCCCTGGGCAGCTCTATGGCTACACCTTC. It specifies CASSPGQLYGYTF.

This clonotype showed up just a few times. This could be a read error, since a much larger clone is one nucleotide away. V gene TRBV6-1 combines with J gene TRBJ2-3; perhaps TRBD1 as D (6 bases). Germline V gives CDR1 MNHNS, CDR2 SASEGT. The CDR3 loop spans 16 amino acids. CDR3 sequence reads: CASSRLHGQSTDAQYF. The DNA for the CDR3 is TGTGCCAGCAGTCGCTTACACGGACAGAGCACAGATGCGCAGTATTTT.

The chain recombines TRBV20-1 with TRBJ2-7, with a weak D call TRBD2 (5 bases). CDR3 length: 14 residues. CDR1 and CDR2 (germline): DFQATT, SNEGSKA (reference sequence). V gave up 7 bases and J gave up 0 bases, with 16 bases separating them. The CDR3, as DNA: TGCAGTGTCCCGGAGTCACGGGGCTCCTACGAGCAGTACTTC. As protein: CSVPESRGSYEQYF.

The chain combines TRBV20-1 with TRBJ2-3, with 9 bases lining up with TRBD2. The CDR3 has 14 residues. The V and J ends lost 8 bases and 5 bases, in that order; junction bases with no gene match: 11. CDR1 DFQATT and CDR2 SNEGSKA come from the germline V gene (reference sequence). Here the CDR3 reads CSYKREAFKDTQYF. The CDR3 region has the DNA TGCAGTTATAAGCGGGAGGCCTTCAAAGATACGCAGTATTTT.

This clonotype appeared a single time. The V call is TRBV18, the J call TRBJ2-3; 9 positions match TRBD2. Germline values: CDR1 KGHSH, CDR2 LQKENI. With V trimmed by 0 bases and J by 4 bases, 5 bases remained unmatched. The CDR3 contains 16 residues. CDR3 region: CASSPPGLAKADTQYF. In DNA, the CDR3 is TGTGCCAGCTCACCACCGGGACTAGCAAAGGCAGATACGCAGTATTTT.

This clonotype occurred many times. This chain links TRBV27 with TRBJ2-1, with D possibly TRBD2 on 6 matching bases. This CDR3 has 15 residues. Germline V CDR1 and CDR2: MNHEY, SMNVEV (reference sequence). Trimming pared 3 bases from V and 3 bases from J, leaving 12 bases between. The CDR3 sequence: CASSFEVSGYNEQFF. Here the CDR3 DNA reads TGTGCCAGCAGTTTTGAGGTTAGCGGCTACAATGAGCAGTTCTTC.